This T cell receptor (beta chain) was identified during a study of T-cell reconstitution after alpha-beta-depleted transplantation in children. The CDR3 is made up of 15 amino acids. Germline-derived CDR1 and CDR2 are SGHVS and FQNEAQ. The germline V and J ends were trimmed by 8 bases and 3 bases, with 19 bases remaining between them. Construction of the TCRbeta library involved unique molecular identifiers. Each CDR3 protein gets one entry after TCRdb re-called the PCR reads with MiXCR. The data contain some 590,000 distinct CDR3 sequences, 10% of them singletons. The starting material was PBMCs from the stem cell graft donor, obtained from the stem cell graft. The origin of this receptor is a human donor who donated a stem cell graft to a child with acute myeloid leukemia. The chain joins TRBV7-8 to TRBJ2-5, with D tentatively TRBD1 or TRBD2 (5 bases each). The CDR3: CASAPGAGWEETQYF. DNA for the CDR3: TGTGCCAGCGCCCCCGGGGCGGGTTGGGAAGAGACCCAGTACTTC. Supplemented by reference TRBV7-8 and TRBJ2-5, the full variable domain reads GAGVSQSPRYKVAKRGQDVALRCDPISGHVSLFWYQQALGQGPEFLTYFQNEAQLDKSGLPSDRFFAERPEGSVSTLKIQRTQQEDSAVYLCASAPGAGWEETQYFGPGTRLLVL.